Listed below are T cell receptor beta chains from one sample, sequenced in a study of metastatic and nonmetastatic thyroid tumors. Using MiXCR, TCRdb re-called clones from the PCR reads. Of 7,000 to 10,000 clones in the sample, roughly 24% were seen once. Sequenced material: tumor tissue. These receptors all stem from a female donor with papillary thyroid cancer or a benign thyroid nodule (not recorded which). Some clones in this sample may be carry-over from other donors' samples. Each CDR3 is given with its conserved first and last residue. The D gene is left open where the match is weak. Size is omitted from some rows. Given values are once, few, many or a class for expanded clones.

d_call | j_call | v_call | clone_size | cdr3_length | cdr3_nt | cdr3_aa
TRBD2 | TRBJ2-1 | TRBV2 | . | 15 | TGTGCCAGCAGCGCAAGCGGGAGGTGGGACAATGAGCAGTTCTTC | CASSASGRWDNEQFF
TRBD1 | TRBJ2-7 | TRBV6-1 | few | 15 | TGTGCCAGCAGTGAAGACGGGACAGGGAACTACGAGCAGTACTTC | CASSEDGTGNYEQYF
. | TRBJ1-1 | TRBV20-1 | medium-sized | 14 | TGCAGTGCTAGAGTTGCAGGGCGATTCACTGAAGCTTTCTTT | CSARVAGRFTEAFF
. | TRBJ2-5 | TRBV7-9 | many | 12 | TGTGCCAGCAGCCTAGTACGAGAGACCCAGTACTTC | CASSLVRETQYF
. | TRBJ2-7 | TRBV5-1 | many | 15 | TGCGCCAGCAGATCAGGTTCGGGGGCTGTCTACGAGCAGTACTTC | CASRSGSGAVYEQYF
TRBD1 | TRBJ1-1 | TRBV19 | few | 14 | TGTGCCAGTAGTATAGGACAGGGAACGACTGAAGCTTTCTTT | CASSIGQGTTEAFF
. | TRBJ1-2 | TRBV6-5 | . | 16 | TGTGCCAGCAGTTACACCTCTCAGGGAGGGGTTGATGCATACACCTTC | CASSYTSQGGVDAYTF
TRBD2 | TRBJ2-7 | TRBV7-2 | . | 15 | TGTGCCAGCAGCCCCCTAGCGGACATCTCCTACGAGCAGTACTTC | CASSPLADISYEQYF
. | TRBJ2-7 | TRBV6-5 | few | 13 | TGTGCCAGCAGTTCAAAAATGGGCTACGAGCAGTACTTC | CASSSKMGYEQYF
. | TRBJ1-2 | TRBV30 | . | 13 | TGTGCCTGGAGTGTGGCAGGGAACTATGGCTGCACCTTC | CAWSVAGNYGCTF
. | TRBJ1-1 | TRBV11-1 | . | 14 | TGTGCCAGCAGCTTAGCGGGGGGCGCGGCTGAAGCTTTCTTT | CASSLAGGAAEAFF
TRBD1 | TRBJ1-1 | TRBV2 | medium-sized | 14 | TGTGCCAGCAGTGCGGACAGGGGAAGCACTGAAGCTTTCTTT | CASSADRGSTEAFF
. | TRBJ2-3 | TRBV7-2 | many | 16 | TGTGCCAGCAGCGAGGACTCAGCGGGTCTTTCCGGTACGCAGTATTTT | CASSEDSAGLSGTQYF
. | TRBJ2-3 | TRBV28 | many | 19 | TGTGCCAGCAGTCTAATGCCCTACCGGGGGGCATCGACCCTCGATACGCAGTATTTT | CASSLMPYRGASTLDTQYF
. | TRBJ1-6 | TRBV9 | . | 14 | TGTGGGTGGTGCGTCAGACAGGTTAATTCACCCCTCCACTTT | CGWCVRQVNSPLHF
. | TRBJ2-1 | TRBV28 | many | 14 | TGTGCCAGCACCCGGACTACGACTAACAATGAGCAGTTCTTC | CASTRTTTNNEQFF
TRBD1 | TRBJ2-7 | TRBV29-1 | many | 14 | TGCAGCGTTGCGAGACCGGGACAGGGGTCTGCGCAGTACTTC | CSVARPGQGSAQYF
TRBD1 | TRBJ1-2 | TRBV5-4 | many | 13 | TGTGCCAGCAGCTCGACAGGGACTGGGGGCTACACCTTC | CASSSTGTGGYTF
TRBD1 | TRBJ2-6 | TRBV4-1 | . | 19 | TGCGCCAGCAGCCAATCCGGGACAGGGCTGTGCTCTGGGGCCAACGTCCTGACTTTC | CASSQSGTGLCSGANVLTF
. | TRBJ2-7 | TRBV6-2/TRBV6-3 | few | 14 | TGTGCCAGCAGTTACGGGCCGAGGTCCTACGAGCAGTACTTC | CASSYGPRSYEQYF
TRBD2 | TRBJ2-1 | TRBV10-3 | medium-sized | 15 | TGTGCCATCACGCCGGGACTAGCGGGTGAGGGTGAGCAGTTCTTC | CAITPGLAGEGEQFF
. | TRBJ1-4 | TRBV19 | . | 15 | TGTGCCAGTAGTACGGCCCACCCAACTAATGAAAAACTGTTTTTT | CASSTAHPTNEKLFF
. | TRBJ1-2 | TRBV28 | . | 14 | TGTGCCAGCAGACCATCAGCGACTGCTTGGGGCTACACCTTC | CASRPSATAWGYTF
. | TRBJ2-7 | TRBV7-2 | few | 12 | TGTGCCAGCAGCTCACAGGGTTTCGAGCAGTACTTC | CASSSQGFEQYF
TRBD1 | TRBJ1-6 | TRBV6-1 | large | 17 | TGTGCCAGCAGTCCGACAGGGATTGATAGGAATAATTCACCCCTCCACTTT | CASSPTGIDRNNSPLHF
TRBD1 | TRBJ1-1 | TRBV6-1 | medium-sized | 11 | TGTGCCAGCAGTTCGGACAGGGAAGCTTTCTTT | CASSSDREAFF
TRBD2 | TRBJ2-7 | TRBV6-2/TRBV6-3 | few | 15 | TGTGCCAGCCTAGGCCGGCTAGCGGGAGCCTACGAGCAGTACTTC | CASLGRLAGAYEQYF